The clone carrying this T cell receptor beta chain was counted many times. V was cut by 3 bases and J by 0 bases, with 10 bases left in between. The CDR3 is 14 amino acids. From germline, CDR1 is SGDLS and CDR2 YYNGEE. The entry originates in a study of T cells after posttransplantation cyclophosphamide. Profiled with immunoSEQ multiplex PCR; TCRdb holds only in-frame clones, not every one. Singletons are absent from the sample, which has approximately 39,000 clones. The sequenced sample was PBMCs. The receptor comes from a man in his forties or fifties in good health, CMV-negative, and a related stem cell transplant donor. The chain has TRBV9 and TRBJ2-7, with D perhaps matching TRBD1 (5 bases). This CDR3 is CASSGDRDSYEQYF. Here the CDR3 DNA reads TGTGCCAGCAGCGGAGACAGAGACTCCTACGAGCAGTACTTC.